The next 16 T cell receptor beta chains were all read from a single sample in a study of T cells in Graves' hyperthyroidism and ophthalmopathy. Amplification of TCR beta CDR3 regions used RNA as the template. The HTBI set primed first-round TCR CDR3 RT-PCR. Each CDR3 protein gets one entry after TCRdb re-called the multiplex PCR reads with MiXCR. The sample gives around 800,000 distinct CDR3 sequences, 38% of which show up once; around 9.3% is in the top ten. The specimen sequenced was blood. These receptor sequences come from a young man with Graves' hyperthyroidism.

This clonotype appeared once. At one of its ends the junction is not consistent with the germline gene, which may arise from a read error. The chain couples TRBV7-9 to TRBJ2-5, with D tentatively TRBD1 or TRBD2 (7 bases each). The CDR3 is made up of 15 amino acids. Germline V CDR1 and CDR2: SEHNR, FQNEAQ (reference sequence). CDR3 nucleotides: TGCGCCAGCAGCGGGGACAGACACCGCCTCGAGACCCGGTACTTC. Translation: CASSGDRHRLETRYF.

Regarding this clonotype: Just one base apart from a much larger clone, this may be a read error. V is TRBV9 and J is TRBJ1-5; D call uncertain. Germline V lookup: CDR1 SGDLS, CDR2 YYNGEE. The CDR3 contains 11 residues. The DNA of the CDR3 is TGTGCCAGCACCCCTTATCAGTCCCAGCATTTT. Translation: CASTPYQSQHF.

This clonotype was picked up a small number of times. The CDR3 reads CSALPGDILPYNSPLHF. For the CDR3, the DNA is TGCAGTGCTCTCCCGGGGGACATCCTCCCTTATAATTCACCCCTCCACTTT. This rearrangement joins TRBV20-1 to TRBJ1-6, with D possibly TRBD1 on 6 matching bases. The CDR3 covers 17 residues. The germline CDR1 and CDR2 sequences are DFQATT and SNEGSKA (reference sequence). The V end was cut by 5 bases, the J end by 4 bases, with 21 bases between.

This clonotype was found a few times. The chain uses TRBV4-3 and TRBJ1-5, with TRBD1 matching over 7 bases. The CDR3 loop spans 16 amino acids. Germline V gene data show CDR1 as LGHNA and CDR2 as YSLEER. V shed 0 bases and J 9 bases; nucleotides not matched to a gene: 11. CDR3 bases: TGCGCCAGCAGCCAAGATACCGGGACAGCCCTTCGGCCCCAGCATTTT. Residues: CASSQDTGTALRPQHF.

The chain recombines TRBV7-9 with TRBJ2-7, with 7 bases identical to TRBD2. The germline V gene encodes CDR1 SEHNR and CDR2 FQNEAQ (reference sequence). The CDR3 has 14 residues. Trimming removed 4 bases from V and 5 bases from J; junction bases left unmatched: 8. CDR3 amino acids: CASSSFGAGNEQYF. The CDR3 bases are TGTGCCAGCAGCTCTTTTGGAGCGGGAAACGAGCAGTACTTC. Complete variable domain (other parts from reference TRBV7-9 and TRBJ2-7): DTGVSQNPRHKITKRGQNVTFRCDPISEHNRLYWYRQTLGQGPEFLTYFQNEAQLEKSRLLSDRFSAERPKGSFSTLEIQRTEQGDSAMYLCASSSFGAGNEQYFGPGTRLTVT.

The CDR3 DNA sequence: TGTGCCAGCAGCTCATCGGTGATCCCAGGGGAGGCTGGCTACACCTTC. It is translated as CASSSSVIPGEAGYTF. This chain uses TRBV14 with TRBJ1-2; possibly TRBD1 for D (6 bases). This CDR3 has 16 residues. Trimming stripped 5 bases from V and 7 bases from J, with 23 bases between. Germline V gives CDR1 SGHDN, CDR2 FVKESK. The whole variable domain, remainder taken from reference TRBV14 and TRBJ1-2, is EAGVTQFPSHSVIEKGQTVTLRCDPISGHDNLYWYRRVMGKEIKFLLHFVKESKQDESGMPNNRFLAERTGGTYSTLKVQPAELEDSGVYFCASSSSVIPGEAGYTFGSGTRLTVV.

This clonotype was counted a few times. The chain couples TRBV2 to TRBJ1-3; a possible D gene is TRBD1 (5 bases). The CDR3 loop spans 14 amino acids. V was trimmed by 10 bases and J by 3 bases, leaving 16 bases between them. The germline V gene has CDR1 SNHLY and CDR2 FYNNEI. The CDR3 reads CATGSGGDGNTIYF. Written as DNA, the CDR3 is TGTGCCACCGGGTCGGGGGGTGATGGAAACACCATATATTTT.

With respect to this clonotype: Mismatch with germline at one junction end may stem from a read error. DNA for the CDR3: TGCGCCAGCAGCGTAGAACAAGGGGAAAAACTGTTTTTT. It codes for CASSVEQGEKLFF. The chain has TRBV9 and TRBJ1-4; no clear D. CDR1 SGDLS and CDR2 YYNGEE come from the germline V gene. This CDR3 is built from 13 residues.

This clonotype was found many times. Written as DNA, the CDR3 is TGTGCCAGCAGCTGGGGGACAGCAATTTATGGCTACACCTTC. Amino acid sequence: CASSWGTAIYGYTF. This rearrangement joins TRBV13 to TRBJ1-2; 7 bases agree with TRBD1. This CDR3 is 14 amino acids long. Germline lookup yields CDR1 PRHDT and CDR2 FYEKMQ (reference sequence). With V trimmed by 4 bases and J by 5 bases, 7 bases remained unmatched.

The chain uses TRBV7-9 and TRBJ2-7, with no clear D. The CDR3 length is 14 residues. Trimming pared 5 bases from V and 1 base from J, leaving 12 bases between. Per the germline V gene, CDR1 is SEHNR and CDR2 is FQNEAQ (reference sequence). In DNA form, the CDR3 reads TGTGCCAGCAGCCCCGGTGAAGAGTCCTACGAGCAGTACTTC. It specifies CASSPGEESYEQYF. Looking up the rest from reference TRBV7-9 and TRBJ2-7 gives the full variable domain: DTGVSQNPRHKITKRGQNVTFRCDPISEHNRLYWYRQTLGQGPEFLTYFQNEAQLEKSRLLSDRFSAERPKGSFSTLEIQRTEQGDSAMYLCASSPGEESYEQYFGPGTRLTVT.

This clonotype was picked up many times. V is TRBV5-1 and J is TRBJ1-1; possibly TRBD1 for D (5 bases). Germline lookup yields CDR1 SGHRS and CDR2 YFSETQ. With 4 bases removed from V and 3 bases from J, the gap between germline ends came to 13 bases. The CDR3 length is 14 residues. In nucleotides, the CDR3 is TGCGCCAGCAGCGGGAAGGCCAGGGACACTGAAGCTTTCTTT. Its protein product is CASSGKARDTEAFF.

V usage is TRBV20-1 and J usage is TRBJ1-2; no clear D. Germline CDR1 and CDR2: DFQATT and SNEGSKA (reference sequence). This CDR3 spans 13 amino acids. V lost 1 base to trimming and J lost 8 bases, with 14 bases between them. The CDR3 bases are TGCAGTGCTAGAGCTACTAGCGGGAGGGGCTACACCTTC. Protein product: CSARATSGRGYTF.

The J gene is TRBJ1-3, the V gene TRBV29-1; 9 bases align to TRBD1. The germline V gene encodes CDR1 SQVTM and CDR2 ANQGSEA. This CDR3 is built from 12 residues. After removal of 7 bases from V and 10 bases from J, the junction contained 8 bases not matched to a gene. Here the CDR3 reads CSASGGTGTIYF. CDR3 nucleotides: TGCAGCGCCTCCGGCGGGACAGGGACCATATATTTT.

This chain joins TRBV15 and TRBJ1-1; the D gene is possibly TRBD1 (5 bases). Germline V gene sequence: CDR1 LNHNV, CDR2 YYDKDF (reference sequence). The CDR3 extends over 15 amino acids. Trimming cost V 3 bases and J 5 bases, with 16 bases left between them. In DNA form, the CDR3 reads TGTGCCACCAGCAGTTACTCCGTGGGGGGGACTGAAGCTTTCTTT. Its translation: CATSSYSVGGTEAFF.

This clonotype has a count of ten or more. The V and J genes are TRBV20-1 and TRBJ1-4; no firm D call. V was cut by 6 bases and J by 7 bases, with 9 bases left in between. Germline lookup yields CDR1 DFQATT and CDR2 SNEGSKA (reference sequence). The CDR3 extends over 11 amino acids. This chain's CDR3 is CSAMTPEKLFF. DNA for the CDR3: TGCAGTGCCATGACACCTGAAAAACTGTTTTTT.

This clonotype came up many times. V and J are TRBV9 and TRBJ2-5; D remains ambiguous. Germline V gene sequence: CDR1 SGDLS, CDR2 YYNGEE. Trimming took 0 bases from V and 4 from J, leaving 7 bases between them. The CDR3 sequence is 13 residues long. This chain's CDR3 is CASSVDGVETQYF. The CDR3 DNA sequence: TGTGCCAGCAGCGTAGATGGTGTAGAGACCCAGTACTTC.